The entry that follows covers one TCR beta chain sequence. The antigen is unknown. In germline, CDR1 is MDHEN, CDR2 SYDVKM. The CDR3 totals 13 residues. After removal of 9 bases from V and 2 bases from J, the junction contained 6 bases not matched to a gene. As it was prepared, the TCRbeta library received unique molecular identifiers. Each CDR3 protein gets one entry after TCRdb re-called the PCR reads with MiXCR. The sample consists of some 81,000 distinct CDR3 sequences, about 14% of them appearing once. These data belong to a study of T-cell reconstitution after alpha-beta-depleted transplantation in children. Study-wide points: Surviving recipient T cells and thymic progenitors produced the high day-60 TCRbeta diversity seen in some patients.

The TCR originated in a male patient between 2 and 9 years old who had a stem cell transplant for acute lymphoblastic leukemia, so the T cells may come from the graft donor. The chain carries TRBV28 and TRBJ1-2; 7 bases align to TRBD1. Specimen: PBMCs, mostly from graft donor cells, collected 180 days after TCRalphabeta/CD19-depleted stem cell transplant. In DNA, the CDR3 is TGTGCCAGTCAGGGACAGCCGAACTATGGCTACACCTTC. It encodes CASQGQPNYGYTF.